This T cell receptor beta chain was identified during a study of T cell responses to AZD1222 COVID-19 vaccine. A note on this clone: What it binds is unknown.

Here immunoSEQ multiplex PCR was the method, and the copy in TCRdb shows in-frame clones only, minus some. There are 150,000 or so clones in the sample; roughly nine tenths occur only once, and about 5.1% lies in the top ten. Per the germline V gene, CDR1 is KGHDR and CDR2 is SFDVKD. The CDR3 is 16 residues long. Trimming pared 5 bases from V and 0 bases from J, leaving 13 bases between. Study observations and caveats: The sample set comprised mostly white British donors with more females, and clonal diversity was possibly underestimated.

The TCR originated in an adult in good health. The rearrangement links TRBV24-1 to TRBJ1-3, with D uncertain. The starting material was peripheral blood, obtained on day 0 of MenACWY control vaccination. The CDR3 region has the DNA TGTGCCACCAGTGGTGGCAGGAAGGACTCTGGAAACACCATATATTTT. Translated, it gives CATSGGRKDSGNTIYF.